The 28 T cell receptor beta chains in this list originate from one sample, sequenced in a study of T-cell reconstitution after alpha-beta-depleted transplantation in children. As it was prepared, the TCRbeta library received unique molecular identifiers. TCRdb re-called the PCR reads through MiXCR, storing one row per CDR3 protein. The data show about 580,000 distinct CDR3 sequences, with about 23% seen just once and 12% to 15% held by the top ten. The specimen was PBMCs, mostly from graft donor cells, collected 360 days after TCRalphabeta/CD19-depleted stem cell transplant. The source of these receptors is a boy less than two years old who had a stem cell transplant for acute myeloid leukemia, so the T cells may come from the graft donor.

This clonotype was picked up a small number of times. The chain carries TRBV20-1 and TRBJ2-7, with TRBD2 matching over 14 bases. This CDR3 region has 16 residues. From germline, CDR1 is DFQATT and CDR2 SNEGSKA (reference sequence). Trimming took 0 bases from V and 8 from J; bases not matched to a gene: 9. DNA of the CDR3: TGCAGTGCTAGAGATGGGGCCGGGACTAGCGGGGGTAAGCAGTACTTC. This codes for CSARDGAGTSGGKQYF.

This clonotype was seen ten or more times. The chain has TRBV15 and TRBJ2-1; 7 nucleotides align to TRBD1. J gave up 3 bases and V 5 bases, and 4 bases lay outside the gene matches. Germline V gives CDR1 LNHNV, CDR2 YYDKDF (reference sequence). The CDR3 totals 14 residues. CDR3 sequence reads: CATSGRDSYNEQFF. CDR3 sequence (DNA): TGTGCCACCAGCGGAAGGGACAGCTACAATGAGCAGTTCTTC.

The table lists this clonotype with many counts. CDR3 sequence reads: CASSQGRSASGYTF. CDR3 nucleotide sequence: TGTGCCAGCAGCCAGGGACGCAGTGCCTCTGGCTACACCTTC. This sequence joins TRBV14 and TRBJ1-2; possible D gene TRBD1, 5 bases. This CDR3 comprises 14 residues. CDR1 is SGHDN, CDR2 FVKESK, per germline. V dropped 3 bases and J dropped 7 bases, with 15 bases sitting between them.

This clonotype was counted many times. V is TRBV20-1 and J is TRBJ1-4; D gene uncertain. V was trimmed by 6 bases and J by 3 bases, leaving 14 bases between them. The germline CDR1 and CDR2 sequences are DFQATT and SNEGSKA (reference sequence). The CDR3 loop spans 14 amino acids. CDR3 sequence reads: CSALPMGSNEKLFF. The CDR3, as DNA: TGCAGTGCCCTCCCCATGGGTTCTAATGAAAAACTGTTTTTT.

This clonotype was detected only a few times. The gene calls are TRBV28 and TRBJ2-3; TRBD2 aligns across 12 bases. Germline CDR1 reads MDHEN; CDR2 reads SYDVKM. The CDR3 loop spans 14 amino acids. V shed 6 bases and J 6 bases; nucleotides not matched to a gene: 4. The chain's CDR3 is CASRLAGGDDTQYF. CDR3 in DNA: TGTGCCAGCAGACTAGCGGGGGGAGATGATACGCAGTATTTT.

Many counts were recorded for this clonotype. The gene calls are TRBV20-1 and TRBJ2-7; 10 nucleotides line up with TRBD1. Trimming at V came to 6 bases and at J to 3 bases, leaving 14 bases not matched to a gene. The CDR3 has 16 amino acids. The germline V gene has CDR1 DFQATT and CDR2 SNEGSKA (reference sequence). CDR3: CSAASHGTGVDYEQYV. The DNA of the CDR3 is TGCAGTGCCGCCTCCCACGGGACAGGGGTCGACTACGAGCAGTACGTC.

This clonotype has at least ten counts. V and J are TRBV4-1 and TRBJ1-5; possibly TRBD1 for D (5 bases). Trimming took off 2 bases at V and 3 bases at J, with 14 bases between the two ends. This CDR3 is 16 amino acids long. The germline V gene has CDR1 MGHRA and CDR2 YSYEKL. CDR3 DNA: TGCGCCAGCAGCCAATTCGGGACGGCGAACAATCAGCCCCAGCATTTT. Translation gives CASSQFGTANNQPQHF.

The rearrangement uses TRBV12-1 and TRBJ2-7. TRBV12-1 is a recognized pseudogene. The CDR3 is made up of 15 amino acids. The CDR3 nucleotides read TGTGCCAGCAGCTTTGAGGTTCCAGGATCCTACGAGCAGTACGTC. As protein: CASSFEVPGSYEQYV.

The J gene is TRBJ1-1, the V gene TRBV20-1; 7 bases map to TRBD1. Germline V gives CDR1 DFQATT, CDR2 SNEGSKA (reference sequence). This CDR3 contains 13 residues. Losses at the gene ends were 3 bases for V and 5 bases for J; bases not matched to a gene: 6. The CDR3 here is CSARADRETEAFF. For the CDR3, the DNA is TGCAGTGCTAGGGCAGACAGGGAAACTGAAGCTTTCTTT.

This chain links TRBV11-2 with TRBJ2-7, with 7 bases matching TRBD1. Germline V gene sequence: CDR1 SGHAT, CDR2 FQNNGV. This CDR3 region has 18 residues. Trimming at V came to 2 bases and at J to 3 bases, leaving 16 bases not matched to a gene. Here the CDR3 reads CASSLRSSGTATLYEQYF. DNA of the CDR3: TGTGCCAGCAGCTTAAGAAGCTCAGGGACAGCTACTCTCTACGAGCAGTACTTC.

This clonotype was seen a few times. The chain couples TRBV5-6 to TRBJ2-1; 9 nucleotides line up with TRBD1. The CDR3 is 15 residues long. V trimming: 4 bases; J trimming: 4 bases; junction bases outside the gene matches: 6. Looked up from germline, CDR1 is SGHDT and CDR2 is YYEEEE. The CDR3 reads CASSPSTGGYNEQFF. CDR3 sequence (DNA): TGTGCCAGCAGCCCGTCGACAGGGGGTTACAATGAGCAGTTCTTC. The full variable domain, its missing parts supplied by reference TRBV5-6 and TRBJ2-1, is DAGVTQSPTHLIKTRGQQVTLRCSPKSGHDTVSWYQQALGQGPQFIFQYYEEEERQRGNFPDRFSGHQFPNYSSELNVNALLLGDSALYLCASSPSTGGYNEQFFGPGTRLTVL.

This clonotype was counted between two and nine times. V is TRBV5-1 and J is TRBJ2-1; 7 nucleotides match TRBD2. Unmatched junction bases numbered 9, after V lost 5 bases and J lost 7 bases. CDR1 and CDR2 (germline): SGHRS, YFSETQ. The CDR3 runs 14 residues. CDR3 protein: CASSVSGDGNEQFF. The CDR3 nucleotides are TGCGCCAGCAGTGTCAGCGGGGATGGAAATGAGCAGTTCTTC.

The rearrangement links TRBV7-9 to TRBJ1-2; D uncertain. The CDR3 loop spans 14 amino acids. Germline CDR1 is SEHNR and CDR2 is FQNEAQ (reference sequence). V was cut by 4 bases and J by 4 bases, with 13 bases left in between. CDR3 in DNA: TGTGCCAGCAGCTCCCCACAGATTTCCTATGGCTACACCTTC. It translates to CASSSPQISYGYTF.

The rearrangement links TRBV9 to TRBJ2-3, with D possibly being TRBD1 (5 bases). Trimming cost V 2 bases and J 0 bases, with 7 bases left between them. The CDR3 loop spans 14 amino acids. Germline lookup yields CDR1 SGDLS and CDR2 YYNGEE. The CDR3 region is CASSVRASTDTQYF. In DNA, the CDR3 is TGTGCCAGCAGCGTCAGGGCGAGCACAGATACGCAGTATTTT. The full variable domain, with the rest looked up from reference TRBV9 and TRBJ2-3, is DSGVTQTPKHLITATGQRVTLRCSPRSGDLSVYWYQQSLDQGLQFLIQYYNGEERAKGNILERFSAQQFPDLHSELNLSSLELGDSALYFCASSVRASTDTQYFGPGTRLTVL.

At least ten counts were recorded for this clonotype. The chain employs TRBV5-1 and TRBJ2-6, with TRBD1 matching 9 bases. V lost 3 bases, J lost 0 bases, and 10 bases stayed unmatched. CDR1 and CDR2 from the germline V gene are SGHRS and YFSETQ. This CDR3 has 19 amino acids. The CDR3 region has the DNA TGCGCCAGCAGCTACCGCGGACAGGGGTCCCTCTCTGGGGCCAACGTCCTGACTTTC. Translation: CASSYRGQGSLSGANVLTF.

Ten or more counts support this clonotype. This chain uses TRBV6-5 with TRBJ2-1, with D maybe TRBD1 (5 bases). CDR3 length: 14 amino acids. Trimming pared 4 bases from V and 4 bases from J, leaving 11 bases between. Germline CDR1 is MNHEY and CDR2 is SVGAGI. The CDR3 loop is CASSLTDPYNEQFF. CDR3 nucleotides: TGTGCCAGCAGTTTGACAGACCCATACAATGAGCAGTTCTTC.

The V call is TRBV2, the J call TRBJ1-1; no clear D. The CDR3 runs 14 residues. The ends were cut back, 4 bases at V and 5 bases at J, with 14 bases in the middle. Germline V lookup: CDR1 SNHLY, CDR2 FYNNEI. CDR3 coding DNA: TGTGCCAGCAGTGGTCAGGTCTCGAGGACTGAAGCTTTCTTT. Protein product: CASSGQVSRTEAFF.

This clonotype occurred many times. The chain recombines TRBV20-1 with TRBJ2-7; TRBD1 aligns across 7 bases. After removal of 6 bases from V and 2 bases from J, the junction contained 7 bases not matched to a gene. The CDR3 spans 13 residues. In germline, CDR1 is DFQATT, CDR2 SNEGSKA (reference sequence). The CDR3: CSANLGQAYEQYV. CDR3 nucleotides: TGCAGTGCGAACCTCGGACAGGCCTACGAGCAGTACGTC.

This clonotype was recorded many times. J is TRBJ2-6 and V is TRBV20-1; no definite D call. The length of the CDR3 is 14 residues. The V gene's germline CDR1 is DFQATT and CDR2 SNEGSKA (reference sequence). V was shortened by 0 bases and J by 4 bases, with 7 bases between the two germline ends. The CDR3, as DNA: TGCAGTGCTAGAGAGTCTCGGGGGGCCAACGTCCTGACTTTC. Translating gives CSARESRGANVLTF.

This clonotype was recorded a few times. This sequence joins TRBV10-3 and TRBJ1-2; TRBD1 matches at 9 bases. With 6 bases clipped from V and 8 bases from J, the junction kept 4 bases outside the gene matches. The CDR3 runs to 12 residues. Looked up from germline, CDR1 is ENHRY and CDR2 is SYGVKD. This chain's CDR3 is CAISTGGGGYTF. DNA for the CDR3: TGTGCCATCAGCACAGGGGGCGGAGGCTACACCTTC.

This clonotype was found many times. The chain carries TRBV2 and TRBJ2-7, with D perhaps TRBD2 (7 bases). The CDR3 consists of 15 residues. V was clipped by 5 bases and J by 0 bases, with 14 bases between them. The germline gives CDR1 SNHLY, CDR2 FYNNEI. The CDR3 region is CASSNGGRSSYEQYF. CDR3 DNA sequence: TGTGCCAGCAGTAACGGGGGGCGAAGCTCCTACGAGCAGTACTTC.

In this sample, this clonotype turned up a few times. The V gene is TRBV29-1, the J gene TRBJ1-1; D is undetermined. Trimming cost V 6 bases and J 5 bases, with 16 bases left between them. Germline loops: CDR1 SQVTM, CDR2 ANQGSEA. The CDR3 has 13 amino acids. This CDR3 reads CSVMDPPRTEAFF. Here the CDR3 DNA reads TGCAGCGTCATGGACCCCCCTCGGACTGAAGCTTTCTTT.

The chain recombines TRBV10-1 with TRBJ1-2, with TRBD1 as a possible D gene (6 bases). The CDR3 is 10 residues long. CDR1 and CDR2 (germline): WNHNN, SYGVQD (reference sequence). V lost 11 bases and J lost 7, with 11 bases in between. This chain's CDR3 is CAVPGAGYTF. As DNA, the CDR3 is TGCGCCGTTCCAGGGGCTGGCTACACCTTC.

This clonotype was found many times. The chain combines TRBV29-1 with TRBJ1-3; no clear D. The CDR3 contains 11 residues. In germline, CDR1 is SQVTM, CDR2 ANQGSEA. The V and J ends lost 0 bases and 7 bases respectively, with 4 bases between them. CDR3 DNA: TGCAGCGTTGAAGATCGGAACACCATATATTTT. It yields the protein CSVEDRNTIYF.

This clonotype was observed a few times. The chain is built from TRBV12-3 or TRBV12-4 and TRBJ2-2, with D unresolved. V was trimmed by 2 bases and J by 4 bases, leaving 8 bases between them. The CDR3 length is 14 residues. CDR3 nucleotides: TGTGCCAGCAGTTTAACCATGGTCACCGGGGAGCTGTTTTTT. Its translation: CASSLTMVTGELFF.

This clonotype was counted only a few times. The chain uses TRBV15 and TRBJ2-7; D ambiguous. The length of the CDR3 is 16 residues. The germline gives CDR1 LNHNV, CDR2 YYDKDF (reference sequence). V gave up 2 bases and J gave up 1 base, with 15 bases separating them. Written as DNA, the CDR3 is TGTGCCACCAGCAGATACAAGTACGACGGTTCCTACGAGCAGTACTTC. Its translation is CATSRYKYDGSYEQYF.

This clonotype was seen many times. The chain carries TRBV7-8 and TRBJ1-2, with D perhaps TRBD1 (6 bases). CDR1 and CDR2 (germline): SGHVS, FQNEAQ. Trimming took off 1 base at V and 7 bases at J, with 13 bases between the two ends. The CDR3 length is 14 residues. CDR3 DNA: TGTGCCAGCAGCTTAGTTCCAGGGGCAGGTGGCTACACCTTC. It encodes CASSLVPGAGGYTF.

This chain connects TRBV20-1 to TRBJ2-2; no clear D gene. CDR3 length: 12 residues. Trimming stripped 5 bases from V and 5 bases from J, with 9 bases between. CDR1 DFQATT and CDR2 SNEGSKA come from the germline V gene (reference sequence). In nucleotides, the CDR3 is TGCAGTGCTTCAGAAACGACCGGGGAGCTGTTTTTT. It is translated as CSASETTGELFF.